This TCR beta chain was identified in a study of shared clonotypes between healthy human individuals. From germline, CDR1 is LNHDA and CDR2 SQIVND (reference sequence). V lost 7 bases and J lost 1, with 16 bases in between. CDR3 length: 15 residues. This clone was picked up one time. What it binds is unknown. CD45RO-negative cells were positively selected for CCR7, leaving out terminally differentiated effector memory CD45RA+ cells. Study-wide findings and caveats: Sharing across a handful of donors was seen in 4.5% to 5.5% of naive CD4 clonotypes.

The assay used deep level. The repertoire was sequenced with immunoSEQ multiplex PCR; TCRdb's copy has only in-frame clones and lacks some. The sample carries about 2.2 million clones, approximately 94% recorded once. Sequencing was done on a sample of naive CD8+ T cells from PBMCs. This chain uses TRBV19 with TRBJ1-1; the D gene is possibly TRBD1 (6 bases). The TCR sequence derives from a man aged 18 to 29 in good health. Some clones in this sample may be carry-over from other donors' samples. The CDR3 DNA follows: TGTGCCAGTACCCCAGGGGCGTTCGGGAACACTGAAGCTTTCTTT. Protein product: CASTPGAFGNTEAFF.